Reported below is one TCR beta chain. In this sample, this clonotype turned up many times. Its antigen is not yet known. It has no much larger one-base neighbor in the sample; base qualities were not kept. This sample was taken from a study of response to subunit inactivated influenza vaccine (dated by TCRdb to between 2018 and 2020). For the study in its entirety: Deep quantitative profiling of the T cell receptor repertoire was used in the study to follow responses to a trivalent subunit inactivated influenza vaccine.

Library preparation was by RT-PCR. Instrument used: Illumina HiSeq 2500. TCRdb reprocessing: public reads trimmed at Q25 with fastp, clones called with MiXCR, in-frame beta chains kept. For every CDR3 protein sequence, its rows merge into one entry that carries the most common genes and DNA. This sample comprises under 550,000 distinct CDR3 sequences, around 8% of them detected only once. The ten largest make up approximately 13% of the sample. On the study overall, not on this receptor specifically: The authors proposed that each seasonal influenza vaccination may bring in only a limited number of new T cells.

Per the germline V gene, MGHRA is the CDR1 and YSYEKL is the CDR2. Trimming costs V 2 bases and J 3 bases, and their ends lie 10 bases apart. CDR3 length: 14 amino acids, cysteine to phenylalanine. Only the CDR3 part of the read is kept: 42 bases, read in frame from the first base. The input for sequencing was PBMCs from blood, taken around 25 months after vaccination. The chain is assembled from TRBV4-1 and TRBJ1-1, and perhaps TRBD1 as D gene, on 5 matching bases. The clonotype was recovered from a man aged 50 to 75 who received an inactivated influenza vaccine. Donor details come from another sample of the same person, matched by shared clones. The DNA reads TGCGCCAGCAGCCAATGGTTAGGGGACACTGAAGCTTTCTTT. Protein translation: CASSQWLGDTEAFF.